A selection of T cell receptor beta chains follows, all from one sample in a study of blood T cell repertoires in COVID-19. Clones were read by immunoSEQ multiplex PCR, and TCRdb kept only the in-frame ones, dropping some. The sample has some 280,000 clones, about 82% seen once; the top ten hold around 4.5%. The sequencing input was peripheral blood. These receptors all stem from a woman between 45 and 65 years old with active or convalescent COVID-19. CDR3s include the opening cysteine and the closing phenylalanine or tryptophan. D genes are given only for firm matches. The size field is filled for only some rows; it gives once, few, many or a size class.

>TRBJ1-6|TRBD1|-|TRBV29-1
TGCAGCGCCCGAGGACAGGGAGATTCACCCCTCCACTTT
CSARGQGDSPLHF
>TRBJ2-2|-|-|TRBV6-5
TGTGCCAGCAGTTGGCAGGGTTCCGGGGAGCTGTTTTTT
CASSWQGSGELFF
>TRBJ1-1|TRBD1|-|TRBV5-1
TGCGCCAGCAGCTTCCCGACAGGGCAGAACACTGAAGCTTTCTTT
CASSFPTGQNTEAFF
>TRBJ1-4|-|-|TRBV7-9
TGTGCCAGCAGCAGGGACGGTGGTAATGAAAAACTGTTTTTT
CASSRDGGNEKLFF
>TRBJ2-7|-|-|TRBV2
TGTGCCAGCAGAGCAGGGGCTTGGGTCTACGAGCAGTACTTC
CASRAGAWVYEQYF
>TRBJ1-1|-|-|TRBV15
TGTGCCACCAGACTCGGGGGGGCGAACACTGAAGCTTTCTTT
CATRLGGANTEAFF
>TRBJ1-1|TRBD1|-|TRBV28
TGTGCCAGCGCAAACCCCGGGACAGGGAACACTGAAGCTTTCTTT
CASANPGTGNTEAFF
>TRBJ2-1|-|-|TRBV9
TGTGCCAGCAGCACCCGGGACAATGAGCAGTTCTTC
CASSTRDNEQFF
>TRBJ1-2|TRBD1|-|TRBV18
TGTGCCAGCTCAGGACGGGACAGGGGACCCAGTGGCTACACCTTC
CASSGRDRGPSGYTF
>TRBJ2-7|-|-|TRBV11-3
TGTGCCAGGGGAGGACAGGCCTACGAGCAGTACTTC
CARGGQAYEQYF
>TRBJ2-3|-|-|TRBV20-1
TGCAGTGCTCAACAGGCAGATACGCAGTATTTT
CSAQQADTQYF
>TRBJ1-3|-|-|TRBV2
TGTGCCAGCAACCCCTACTCTGGAAACACCATATATTTT
CASNPYSGNTIYF
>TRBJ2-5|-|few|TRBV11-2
TGTGCCACCAGAGGCGGCAACCAAGAGACCCAGTACTTC
CATRGGNQETQYF
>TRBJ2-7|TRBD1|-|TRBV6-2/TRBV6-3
TGTGCCAGCAGTTACTCGAGGGACAGGGCTGCCTACGAGCAGTACTTC
CASSYSRDRAAYEQYF
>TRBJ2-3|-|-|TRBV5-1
TGCGCCAGCAGCGCAGTTTGGGATACGCAGTATTTT
CASSAVWDTQYF
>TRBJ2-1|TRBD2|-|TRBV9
TGTGCCAGCAGCCTAGGGGAGGGACTAGCGGGAGTTCAGTACAATGAGCAGTTCTTC
CASSLGEGLAGVQYNEQFF
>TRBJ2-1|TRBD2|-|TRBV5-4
TGTGCCAGCAGCTTTCCGGGAGGGCCGGATGAGCAGTTCTTC
CASSFPGGPDEQFF
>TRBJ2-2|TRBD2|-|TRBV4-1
TGCGCCAGCAGCCAAGACCTACTAGCGTGGGGCACCGGGGAGCTGTTTTTT
CASSQDLLAWGTGELFF
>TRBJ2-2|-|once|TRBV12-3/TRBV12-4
TGTGCCAGCAGCTCTAGCCCCGGGGAGCTGTTTTTT
CASSSSPGELFF
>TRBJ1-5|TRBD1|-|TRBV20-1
TGCAGTGCTAGTGGGACAGGGGTCAATAGCAATCAGCCCCAGCATTTT
CSASGTGVNSNQPQHF
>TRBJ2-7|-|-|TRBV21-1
TGTGCCAGCAGCCCGCGTGAGGGGGCCACCTACGAGCAGTACTTC
CASSPREGATYEQYF
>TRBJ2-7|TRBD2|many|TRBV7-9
TGTGCCAGCAGCCTAAGCGGGAGGGCCAAGGAGCAGTACTTC
CASSLSGRAKEQYF